A single sample is the source of the 5 T cell receptor beta chains below, sequenced in a study of cytomegalovirus exposure and HLA in healthy donors. Vbeta (60) and Jbeta (13) primers were used in the PCR. Here immunoSEQ multiplex PCR was the method, and the copy in TCRdb shows in-frame clones only, minus some. The table has 140,000 to 150,000 clones, roughly four fifths seen once. The specimen was PBMCs. The receptors stem from a man aged 40-49 years in good health and CMV-seropositive.

The chain has TRBV5-1 and TRBJ1-4, with 7 bases lining up with TRBD1. Germline V lookup: CDR1 SGHRS, CDR2 YFSETQ. Losses at the gene ends were 4 bases for V and 0 bases for J; bases not matched to a gene: 6. This CDR3 is built from 16 residues. For the CDR3, the DNA is TGCGCCAGCAGCCCCGGGACAGCTTCAACTAATGAAAAACTGTTTTTT. Protein product: CASSPGTASTNEKLFF.

The rearrangement links TRBV11-3 to TRBJ1-1; possibly TRBD1 for D (5 bases). V lost 6 bases and J 3 bases, leaving 11 bases between the germline ends. Per the germline V gene, CDR1 is SGHNT and CDR2 is YENEEA. This CDR3 has 13 amino acids. The CDR3 is CASSSGSHTEAFF. CDR3 nucleotide sequence: TGTGCCAGCAGTTCAGGGTCACACACTGAAGCTTTCTTT.

V usage is TRBV5-6 and J usage is TRBJ1-2; D remains unclear. Germline CDR1 is SGHDT and CDR2 is YYEEEE. Deletions cut 2 bases from V and 7 bases from J, with 9 bases between. The CDR3 loop spans 12 amino acids. The CDR3 DNA reads TGTGCCAGCAGCTTTGGTGGAGGTGGCTACACCTTC. The encoded protein is CASSFGGGGYTF.

This chain links TRBV30 with TRBJ2-1; 7 positions match TRBD2. Trimming took 5 bases from V and 7 from J; bases not matched to a gene: 14. The CDR3 spans 15 residues. Germline-derived CDR1 and CDR2 are GTSNPN and SVGIG (reference sequence). As DNA, the CDR3 is TGTGCCTGGGGCTACCAAAGGGCTAGCGGTAATGAGCAGTTCTTC. Translating gives CAWGYQRASGNEQFF.

The chain combines TRBV6-1 with TRBJ2-4, with TRBD1 matching 8 bases. Looked up from germline, CDR1 is MNHNS and CDR2 is SASEGT. V gave up 9 bases and J gave up 2 bases; unmatched junction bases: 3. CDR3 length: 13 amino acids. The CDR3 protein is CASRQGSKNIQYF. CDR3 DNA sequence: TGTGCCAGTAGACAGGGGTCCAAAAACATTCAGTACTTC.